This T cell receptor beta chain emerged from a study of OX40 agonist ivuxolimab in advanced cancers. To note about this clone: Its specificity is not known.

This CDR3 is built from 13 residues. V shed 4 bases and J shed 7 bases, with 14 bases lying between them. Germline loops: CDR1 SQVTM, CDR2 ANQGSEA. Only in-frame clones appear in the TCRdb table, and some are missing; sequencing was by immunoSEQ multiplex PCR. The data hold more than 15,000 clones, with about 87% observed a single time. Study-wide results and caveats: Researchers did not establish what antigens the expanded peripheral T cells target.

V is TRBV29-1 and J is TRBJ1-5; TRBD1 is a possible D gene (5 bases). Specimen: CD4+ or CD8+ T cells sorted from blood, collected in a trial of the OX40 agonist ivuxolimab. The TCR sequence derives from an adult with an advanced solid tumor such as melanoma, head and neck, liver or kidney cancer. Here the CDR3 DNA reads TGCAGCGTTGTCGAGGGGCTGACACAGCCCCAGCATTTT. Its translation: CSVVEGLTQPQHF.